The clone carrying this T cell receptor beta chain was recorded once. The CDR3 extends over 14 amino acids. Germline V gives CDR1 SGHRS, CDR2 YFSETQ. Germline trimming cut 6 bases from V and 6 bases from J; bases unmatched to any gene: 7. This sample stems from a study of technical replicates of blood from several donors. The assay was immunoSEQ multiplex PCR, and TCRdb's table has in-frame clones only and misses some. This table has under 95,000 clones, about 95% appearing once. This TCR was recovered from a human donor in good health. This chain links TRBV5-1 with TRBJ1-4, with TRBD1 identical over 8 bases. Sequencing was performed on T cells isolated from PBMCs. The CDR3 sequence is CASTQTGEDEKLFF. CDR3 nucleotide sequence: TGCGCCAGCACCCAGACAGGGGAGGATGAAAAACTGTTTTTT.